The 30 T cell receptor beta chains presented below share a single source sample, sequenced in a study of blood T cell repertoires in COVID-19. Sequencing used immunoSEQ multiplex PCR; TCRdb keeps in-frame clones, though not all of them. The sample lists 450,000 to 500,000 clones; approximately 85% were seen once. The specimen was peripheral blood. These receptors all come from a human donor in a cohort sampled during active COVID-19.

V is TRBV28 and J is TRBJ1-2, with D unresolved. This CDR3 region has 14 residues. Germline V gives CDR1 MDHEN, CDR2 SYDVKM. With 7 bases removed from V and 7 bases from J, the gap between germline ends came to 19 bases. The CDR3 DNA follows: TGTGCCAGCACCGACCGGAGGAGGGCCCCTGGCTACACCTTC. Translation gives CASTDRRRAPGYTF.

The chain uses TRBV3-1 (or the pseudogene TRBV3-2) and TRBJ2-7; 13 bases fit TRBD2. The CDR3 is 16 residues long. Trimming cost V 4 bases and J 6 bases; bases outside gene matches: 9. In germline, CDR1 is LGHDT, CDR2 YNNKEL (reference sequence). The CDR3 DNA is TGTGCCAGCAGCCCGAGCGGACTAGCGGGAGAAAGCGAGCAGTACTTC. Residues: CASSPSGLAGESEQYF.

The rearrangement links TRBV5-6 to TRBJ2-3; TRBD2 agrees at 8 bases. The CDR3 runs 15 residues. The junction had 3 bases not matched to a gene; V was cut back by 3 bases and J by 0 bases. Germline V lookup: CDR1 SGHDT, CDR2 YYEEEE. CDR3 nucleotides: TGTGCCAGCAGCTCGGGACTAGAGAGCACAGATACGCAGTATTTT. It translates to CASSSGLESTDTQYF.

The chain combines TRBV28 with TRBJ2-7, with 11 positions matching TRBD1. V lost 1 base, J lost 4 bases, and 6 bases stayed unmatched. Germline CDR1 is MDHEN and CDR2 is SYDVKM. The CDR3 loop spans 16 amino acids. CDR3 in amino acids: CASSLYTWDRGYEQYF. The CDR3 DNA sequence: TGTGCCAGCAGTTTATACACATGGGACAGGGGGTACGAGCAGTACTTC.

CDR3 nucleotides: TGTGCCAGCAGTTTTAACTCCGGGACAAATCAGCCCCAGCATTTT. Residues: CASSFNSGTNQPQHF. V gene TRBV28 combines with J gene TRBJ1-5; D possibly corresponds to TRBD1 (6 bases). There are 15 residues in the CDR3. CDR1 and CDR2 from the germline V gene are MDHEN and SYDVKM. Trimming left V 3 bases short and J 4 bases short, with 13 bases between.

The V gene is TRBV2, the J gene TRBJ1-5; a possible D gene is TRBD1 (5 bases). This CDR3 has 13 amino acids. The V and J ends lost 2 bases and 7 bases respectively, with 9 bases between them. CDR1 SNHLY and CDR2 FYNNEI come from the germline V gene. Here the CDR3 DNA reads TGTGCCAGCAGTGAACAGGGTGGACAGCCCCAGCATTTT. This codes for CASSEQGGQPQHF.

The CDR3 sequence is CSARSTDTQYF. The CDR3 nucleotides read TGCAGTGCTAGATCCACTGATACGCAGTATTTT. The chain joins TRBV20-1 to TRBJ2-3; D is ambiguous. The CDR3 contains 11 residues. The germline V gene encodes CDR1 DFQATT and CDR2 SNEGSKA (reference sequence). Trimming took 2 bases from V and 6 from J, leaving 6 bases between them.

V and J are TRBV30 and TRBJ1-4; 8 nucleotides match TRBD1. Germline CDR1 GTSNPN, CDR2 SVGIG (reference sequence). CDR3 length equals 14 residues. V gave up 1 base and J gave up 6 bases; unmatched junction bases: 4. The CDR3 spells CAWSDRGADEKLFF. The CDR3, as DNA: TGTGCCTGGAGTGACAGGGGGGCGGATGAAAAACTGTTTTTT.

This clone was seen a few times. Other DNA sequences in the sample encode the same CDR3. The chain employs TRBV30 and TRBJ2-7, with 8 bases matching TRBD2. V was clipped by 0 bases and J by 0 bases; unmatched bases: 4. The CDR3 sequence is 15 residues long. The germline gives CDR1 GTSNPN, CDR2 SVGIG (reference sequence). The CDR3 protein is CAWSVTSGSSYEQYF. CDR3 DNA: TGTGCCTGGAGTGTAACCAGCGGGAGCTCCTACGAGCAGTACTTC.

The CDR3 DNA sequence: TGTGCCAGCAGAGGGGTTCGGCAGGAATTACACGGCTACACCTTC. Translation gives CASRGVRQELHGYTF. The J gene is TRBJ1-2, the V gene TRBV6-5; D possibly corresponds to TRBD1 (5 bases). V dropped 6 bases and J dropped 8 bases, with 22 bases sitting between them. The CDR3 runs to 15 residues. CDR1 and CDR2 (germline): MNHEY, SVGAGI.

This clone came up a few times. The genes are TRBV4-3 and TRBJ2-2; D possibly corresponds to TRBD1 (5 bases). This CDR3 spans 15 amino acids. The germline V gene has CDR1 LGHNA and CDR2 YSLEER. V dropped 0 bases and J dropped 4 bases, with 9 bases sitting between them. DNA of the CDR3: TGCGCCAGCAGCCAAGAAGGGGCCCCCACCGGGGAGCTGTTTTTT. Translating gives CASSQEGAPTGELFF.

The chain couples TRBV27 to TRBJ1-1, with TRBD1 as a possible D gene (5 bases). The ends were cut back, 2 bases at V and 0 bases at J, with 13 bases in the middle. Germline lookup yields CDR1 MNHEY and CDR2 SMNVEV (reference sequence). The CDR3 consists of 16 residues. The CDR3 nucleotides read TGTGCCAGCAGTTTAGGCGGGGGAAGGATGAACACTGAAGCTTTCTTT. Translation gives CASSLGGGRMNTEAFF.

This clone came up once. The chain uses TRBV7-9 and TRBJ2-7, with TRBD2 identical over 14 bases. Germline-derived CDR1 and CDR2 are SEHNR and FQNEAQ (reference sequence). After removal of 3 bases from V and 0 bases from J, the junction contained 1 base not matched to a gene. This CDR3 has 16 residues. CDR3 sequence: CASSLGTSGSSYEQYF. CDR3 bases: TGTGCCAGCAGCTTGGGGACTAGCGGGAGCTCCTACGAGCAGTACTTC.

The J gene is TRBJ1-1, the V gene TRBV29-1; 7 bases align to TRBD1. CDR1 is SQVTM, CDR2 ANQGSEA, per germline. Losses at the gene ends were 4 bases for V and 6 bases for J; bases not matched to a gene: 2. This CDR3 comprises 11 residues. CDR3 region: CSVGQGAEAFF. CDR3 nucleotides: TGCAGCGTTGGACAGGGCGCTGAAGCTTTCTTT. The full variable domain, its missing parts supplied by reference TRBV29-1 and TRBJ1-1, is SAVISQKPSRDICQRGTSLTIQCQVDSQVTMMFWYRQQPGQSLTLIATANQGSEATYESGFVIDKFPISRPNLTFSTLTVSNMSPEDSSIYLCSVGQGAEAFFGQGTRLTVV.

This chain links TRBV6-2 or TRBV6-3 with TRBJ1-6; the match to TRBD1 covers 8 bases. There are 15 residues in the CDR3. Trimming removed 6 bases from V and 9 bases from J; junction bases left unmatched: 10. In germline, CDR1 is MNHEY, CDR2 SVGEGT. The CDR3, as DNA: TGTGCCAGCAGCCAAGGGACAGGTGGTGCTTCACCCCTCCACTTT. Protein: CASSQGTGGASPLHF.

There are a few counts of this clone. J is TRBJ2-3 and V is TRBV19; D not certain. The germline CDR1 and CDR2 sequences are LNHDA and SQIVND (reference sequence). The V end lost 5 bases, the J end lost 1 base, and 10 bases lay between the germline ends. CDR3 size: 14 residues. CDR3 loop: CASSSQGGTDTQYF. The CDR3 coding sequence is TGTGCCAGTAGTTCCCAAGGAGGCACAGATACGCAGTATTTT.

This clone was counted a single time. The V and J genes are TRBV2 and TRBJ2-5; D ambiguous. Germline V gene lookup returns CDR1 SNHLY and CDR2 FYNNEI. V was cut by 6 bases and J by 2 bases, with 16 bases left in between. This CDR3 is 15 amino acids long. The CDR3 DNA follows: TGTGCCAGCAGCTTAATTGAGGCGGTGCAAGAGACCCAGTACTTC. It codes for CASSLIEAVQETQYF.

V gene TRBV10-1 combines with J gene TRBJ2-1; 13 bases line up with TRBD2. Germline CDR1 is WNHNN and CDR2 is SYGVQD (reference sequence). The trim removed 8 bases at V and 6 bases at J, leaving 10 bases unmatched. This CDR3 is built from 16 residues. CDR3 bases: TGCGCCAGCTTCAAGACTAGCGGGAGGTCGCGCAATGAGCAGTTCTTC. Translated: CASFKTSGRSRNEQFF.

The gene calls are TRBV27 and TRBJ2-1; 8 positions agree with TRBD2. This CDR3 region has 12 residues. Per the germline V gene, CDR1 is MNHEY and CDR2 is SMNVEV (reference sequence). Trimming at V came to 5 bases and at J to 10 bases, leaving 4 bases not matched to a gene. CDR3 in DNA: TGTGCCAGCAGTCCCGGGACTAGAGAGCAGTTCTTC. Protein product: CASSPGTREQFF.

The V and J genes are TRBV5-1 and TRBJ2-3; TRBD2 agrees at 8 bases. Germline trimming cut 7 bases from V and 1 base from J; bases unmatched to any gene: 11. The CDR3 is 16 residues long. Per germline, CDR1 SGHRS and CDR2 YFSETQ. For the CDR3, the DNA is TGCGCCAGCCGTGAGGAAGCGGGAGCGGGCACAGATACGCAGTATTTT. It encodes CASREEAGAGTDTQYF.

The CDR3 protein is CASRGGGSGSGEQFF. CDR3 DNA sequence: TGTGCCAGCAGAGGGGGGGGTAGCGGGAGTGGTGAGCAGTTCTTC. The chain recombines TRBV5-4 with TRBJ2-1; 9 nucleotides agree with TRBD2. The V segment lost 5 bases and the J segment 9 bases; nucleotides outside the gene matches: 12. The CDR3 is 15 residues long. Germline V CDR1 and CDR2: SGHNT, YYREEE (reference sequence).

A note on this clone: The junction departs from the called germline gene at one end, perhaps through a read error. The genes are TRBV7-7 and TRBJ2-1; no clear D. The CDR3 covers 15 residues. Germline CDR1 and CDR2: SSHAT and FNYEAQ (reference sequence). CDR3 loop: CASSSTLSRYNEQFF. In nucleotides, the CDR3 is TGTGCTAGCAGCTCAACCCTCTCTCGGTACAATGAGCAGTTCTTC.

This chain connects TRBV7-6 to TRBJ1-4; D unclear. Germline values: CDR1 SGHVS, CDR2 FNYEAQ. This CDR3 region has 14 residues. Trimming shortened V by 4 bases and J by 8 bases, and 14 bases separated the two germline ends. DNA of the CDR3: TGTGCCAGCAGCTCTCGGTTGGGCGCGGAAAAACTGTTTTTT. As protein: CASSSRLGAEKLFF.

The V gene is TRBV7-2, the J gene TRBJ2-7, with TRBD2 matching over 10 bases. Germline V gives CDR1 SGHTA, CDR2 FQGNSA. V shed 1 base and J 2 bases; nucleotides not matched to a gene: 5. CDR3 length: 16 amino acids. The CDR3 sequence is CASSLGIAGGPYEQYF. The CDR3 nucleotides read TGTGCCAGCAGCTTAGGGATAGCGGGAGGCCCCTACGAGCAGTACTTC. Filled out from reference TRBV7-2 and TRBJ2-7, the complete variable domain reads GAGVSQSPSNKVTEKGKDVELRCDPISGHTALYWYRQSLGQGLEFLIYFQGNSAPDKSGLPSDRFSAERTGGSVSTLTIQRTQQEDSAVYLCASSLGIAGGPYEQYFGPGTRLTVT.

This sequence joins TRBV18 and TRBJ2-1; D may be TRBD1 (6 bases). The CDR3 contains 18 residues. CDR1 and CDR2 from the germline V gene are KGHSH and LQKENI. Trimming left V 3 bases short and J 0 bases short, with 18 bases between. CDR3 sequence: CASSPEINRASSYNEQFF. The CDR3, as DNA: TGTGCCAGCTCACCGGAAATTAACAGGGCGAGCTCCTACAATGAGCAGTTCTTC. Full variable domain (missing parts from reference TRBV18 and TRBJ2-1): NAGVMQNPRHLVRRRGQEARLRCSPMKGHSHVYWYRQLPEEGLKFMVYLQKENIIDESGMPKERFSAEFPKEGPSILRIQQVVRGDSAAYFCASSPEINRASSYNEQFFGPGTRLTVL.

The genes are TRBV7-9 and TRBJ2-1; 7 nucleotides match TRBD2. V gave up 5 bases and J gave up 4 bases; unmatched junction bases: 8. This CDR3 is built from 15 residues. Germline lookup yields CDR1 SEHNR and CDR2 FQNEAQ (reference sequence). The CDR3 protein is CASSPGGPPYNEQFF. For the CDR3, the DNA is TGTGCCAGCAGCCCGGGAGGACCTCCATACAATGAGCAGTTCTTC.

Turning to this clone: With a much larger clone just one base away, this may be a read error. V usage is TRBV19 and J usage is TRBJ2-7; weak D call: TRBD1 (5 bases). Per germline, CDR1 LNHDA and CDR2 SQIVND (reference sequence). The CDR3 sequence is 11 residues long. Trimming shortened V by 9 bases and J by 3 bases, and 9 bases separated the two germline ends. The CDR3 DNA reads TGTGCCAGGGTAGGGGTCTACGAGCAGTACTTC. Its protein product is CARVGVYEQYF.

This chain uses TRBV28 with TRBJ2-7; 11 nucleotides align to TRBD2. The CDR3 runs 16 residues. V dropped 5 bases and J dropped 2; count of bases not matched to a gene: 8. CDR1 is MDHEN and CDR2 is SYDVKM in the germline V gene. The CDR3 is CASSAPLAGGTYEQYF. CDR3 nucleotides: TGTGCCAGCAGTGCCCCGCTAGCGGGAGGTACCTACGAGCAGTACTTC.

The J gene is TRBJ2-5, the V gene TRBV10-1; no reliable D call. V lost 8 bases to trimming and J lost 5 bases, with 9 bases between them. The germline V gene encodes CDR1 WNHNN and CDR2 SYGVQD (reference sequence). The CDR3 contains 11 residues. CDR3 protein: CASHSRETQYF. The CDR3 DNA is TGCGCCAGCCATAGCCGGGAGACCCAGTACTTC.

V gene TRBV10-1 combines with J gene TRBJ2-1, with 8 bases matching TRBD1. This CDR3 region has 15 residues. Germline V gene sequence: CDR1 WNHNN, CDR2 SYGVQD (reference sequence). V gave up 4 bases and J gave up 9 bases; unmatched junction bases: 11. Here the CDR3 DNA reads TGCGCCAGCAGTGGTTCGGGACAGGTGGAGGGTGAGCAGTTCTTC. As protein: CASSGSGQVEGEQFF.